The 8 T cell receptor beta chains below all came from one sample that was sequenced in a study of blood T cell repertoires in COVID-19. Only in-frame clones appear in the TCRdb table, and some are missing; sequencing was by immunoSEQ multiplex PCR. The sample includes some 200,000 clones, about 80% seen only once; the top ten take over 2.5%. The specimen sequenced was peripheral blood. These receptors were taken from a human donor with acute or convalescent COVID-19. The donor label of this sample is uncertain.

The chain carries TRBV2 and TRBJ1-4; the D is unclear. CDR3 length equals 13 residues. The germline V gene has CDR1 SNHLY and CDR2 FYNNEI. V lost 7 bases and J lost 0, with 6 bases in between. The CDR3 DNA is TGTGCCAGCATTCCAGCAACTAATGAAAAACTGTTTTTT. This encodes CASIPATNEKLFF.

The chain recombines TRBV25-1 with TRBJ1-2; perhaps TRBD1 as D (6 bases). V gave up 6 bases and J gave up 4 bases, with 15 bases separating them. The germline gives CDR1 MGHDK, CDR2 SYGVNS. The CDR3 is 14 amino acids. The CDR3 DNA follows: TGTGCCAGCAGGCGACTCAGGGGACCCTATGGCTACACCTTC. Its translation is CASRRLRGPYGYTF.

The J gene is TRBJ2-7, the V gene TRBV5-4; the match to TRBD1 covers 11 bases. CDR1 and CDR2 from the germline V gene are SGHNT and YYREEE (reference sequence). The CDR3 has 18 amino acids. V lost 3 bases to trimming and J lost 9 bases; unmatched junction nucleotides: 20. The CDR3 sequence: CASSSGAPPPGQGVGQYF. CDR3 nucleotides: TGTGCCAGCAGCTCGGGGGCCCCCCCTCCGGGACAGGGGGTCGGGCAGTACTTC.

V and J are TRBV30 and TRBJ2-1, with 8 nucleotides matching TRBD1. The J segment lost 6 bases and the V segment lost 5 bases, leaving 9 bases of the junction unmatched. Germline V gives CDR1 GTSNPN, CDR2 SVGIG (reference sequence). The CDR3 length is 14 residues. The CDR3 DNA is TGTGCCTGGGAGAGACAGGGGTTGGCCAATGAGCAGTTCTTC. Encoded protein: CAWERQGLANEQFF.

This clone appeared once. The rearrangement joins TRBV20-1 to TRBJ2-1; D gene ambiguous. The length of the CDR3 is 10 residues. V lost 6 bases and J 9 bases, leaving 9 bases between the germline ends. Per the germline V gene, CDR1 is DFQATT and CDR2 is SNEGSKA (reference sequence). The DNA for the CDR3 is TGCAGTGCCCTAGACCGTGAGCAGTTCTTC. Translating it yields CSALDREQFF.

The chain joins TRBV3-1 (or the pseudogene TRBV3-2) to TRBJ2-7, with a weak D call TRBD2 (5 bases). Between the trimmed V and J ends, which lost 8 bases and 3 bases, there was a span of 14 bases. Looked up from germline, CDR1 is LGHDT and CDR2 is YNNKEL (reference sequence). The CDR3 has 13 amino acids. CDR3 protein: CASGRHGLYEQYF. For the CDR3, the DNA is TGTGCCAGCGGGAGACACGGACTCTACGAGCAGTACTTC.

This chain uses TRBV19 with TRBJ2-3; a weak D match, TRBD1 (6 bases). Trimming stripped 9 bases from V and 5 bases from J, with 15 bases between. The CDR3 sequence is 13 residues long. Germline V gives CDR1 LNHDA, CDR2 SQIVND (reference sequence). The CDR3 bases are TGTGCCAGCGTACAGGGTGCGGGAGATACGCAGTATTTT. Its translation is CASVQGAGDTQYF.

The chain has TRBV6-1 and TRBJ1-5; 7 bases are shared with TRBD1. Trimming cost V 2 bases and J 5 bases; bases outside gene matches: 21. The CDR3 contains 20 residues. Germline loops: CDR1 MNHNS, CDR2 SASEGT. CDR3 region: CASSEPPSALWTGVYQPQHF. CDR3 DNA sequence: TGTGCCAGCAGTGAACCACCCTCTGCATTATGGACAGGAGTGTATCAGCCCCAGCATTTT.